This record concerns one T cell receptor (beta chain) sequence. Its cognate antigen has yet to be identified. No qualities accompany the bases; no much larger clone lies one base away. These data are taken from a study of Ad26.COV2.S vaccination and SARS-CoV-2 variants (dated by TCRdb to the early 2020s). Regarding the research as a whole: TCRbeta repertoire sequencing served as the tool for gauging how specific and how broad the SARS-CoV-2-reactive T cell receptors were following Ad26.COV2.S vaccination. The TCR-sequenced set comprised around 30 samples: around 20 Ad26.COV2.S vaccine recipients, 5 placebo recipients and 8 SARS-CoV-2 convalescent individuals.

The investigation overall reported the following: Substantial breadth of spike-specific CD8+ and CD4+ T cell responses was reported after vaccination. Comparable non-spike TCR breadth was observed between vaccine and placebo recipients, consistent with only spike being contained in the vaccine. It was noted by the authors that total T cell responses may have been underestimated by the TCR breadth and depth analyses. Compared with placebo recipients, Ad26.COV2.S recipients showed higher spike-specific TCR breadth (P = 0.0014).

The immunoSEQ Assay was used to sequence TCRbeta CDR3 regions. After extraction, genomic DNA underwent amplification by bias-controlled multiplex PCR, followed by high-throughput sequencing. In the paper's pipeline: To quantify the absolute abundance of every unique TCRbeta CDR3 region, sequences were collapsed and filtered. T cell fraction was estimated by normalization of TCRbeta template counts to usable DNA, with usable DNA being measured through amplification of reference genes present in all nucleated cells. Repertoire TCRs were annotated as SARS-CoV-2-specific by exact matching of V gene, CDR3 amino acid sequence and J gene to a known reactive TCR set. The reference SARS-CoV-2 TCR set came from MIRA and was filtered for enrichment in COVID-19-positive ImmuneCODE repertoires, removing public or cross-reactive TCRs. Drawing on the MIRA antigens, annotated TCRs were analysed further at the level of specific ORF or position within ORF. Breadth was defined as annotated unique rearrangements over total unique productive rearrangements; depth was the summed frequency of those rearrangements. Two-sided Wilcoxon rank-sum tests were used to compare TCR breadth between groups. Not all clones reach the TCRdb copy of this immuneACCESS table, which keeps in-frame sequences only. Checked studies attribute under half of the gap to unresolved V genes and leave the rest unexplained. V and J calls and clone size are given by that table; D and trimming were obtained from the DNA. The table for this sample lists about 180,000 clones; around 88% of them were counted only once. Less than 6% of the sample comes from the top ten.

Inclusive of the bounding cysteine and phenylalanine, the CDR3 is 16 residues long. Only the CDR3 region is kept as DNA, spanning 48 bases read in frame from base 1. At the junction V is shortened by 7 bases and J by 8 bases, with 23 bases in between. The germline V gene (reference sequence) supplies CDR1 SEHNR and CDR2 FQNEAQ. This specimen's time point label, per the study, means: individuals recovered from natural SARS-CoV-2 infection. This clonotype was obtained from a human donor who had recovered from COVID-19. This specimen was peripheral blood, taken after recovery from COVID-19. The chain is made from TRBV7-9 and TRBJ1-4, and possibly TRBD1, on 5 matching bases. CDR3 region: CASTPGGLELVEKLFF. The DNA is as follows: TGTGCCAGCACCCCGGGGGGTTTAGAGCTTGTGGAAAAACTGTTTTTT.